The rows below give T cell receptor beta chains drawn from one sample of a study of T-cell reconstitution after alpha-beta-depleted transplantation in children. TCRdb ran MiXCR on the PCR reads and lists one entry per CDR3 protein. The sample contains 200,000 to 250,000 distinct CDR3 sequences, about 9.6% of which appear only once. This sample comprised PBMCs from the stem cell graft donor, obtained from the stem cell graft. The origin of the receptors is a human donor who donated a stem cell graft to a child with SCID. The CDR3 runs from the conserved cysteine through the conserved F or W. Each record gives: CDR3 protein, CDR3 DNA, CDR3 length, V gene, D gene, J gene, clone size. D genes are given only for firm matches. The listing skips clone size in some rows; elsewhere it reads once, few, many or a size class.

CASRKLDSYNEQFF TGTGCCAGCAGAAAATTGGACAGCTACAATGAGCAGTTCTTC 14 TRBV6-1 - TRBJ2-1 many
CASRPAGGYSNQPQHF TGTGCCAGCAGGCCGGCTGGGGGGTATAGCAATCAGCCCCAGCATTTT 16 TRBV2 - TRBJ1-5 many
CSARGGTVTYEQYF TGCAGTGCGAGGGGGGGGACGGTCACCTACGAGCAGTACTTC 14 TRBV20-1 - TRBJ2-7 -
CASSWDFANTGELFF TGCGCCAGCAGTTGGGACTTCGCGAACACCGGGGAGCTGTTTTTT 15 TRBV5-1 - TRBJ2-2 -
CASSPGLIWGNQPQHF TGTGCCAGCAGCCCCGGGCTGATTTGGGGAAATCAGCCCCAGCATTTT 16 TRBV4-2 - TRBJ1-5 -
CASSEGFGGFDEKLFF TGCGCCAGCAGTGAGGGGTTCGGGGGATTCGATGAAAAACTGTTTTTT 16 TRBV10-2 - TRBJ1-4 many
CAWSVLDLPLDEQFF TGTGCCTGGAGTGTACTGGACTTGCCCCTCGATGAGCAGTTCTTC 15 TRBV30 - TRBJ2-1 few
CASSTTGPEAFF TGCGCCAGCAGCACGACAGGCCCCGAAGCTTTCTTT 12 TRBV5-1 - TRBJ1-1 many
CASSWSHSTDTQYF TGCGCCAGCAGCTGGAGCCATAGCACAGATACGCAGTATTTT 14 TRBV5-1 - TRBJ2-3 many
CASSTGQAGGQAFF TGCGCCAGCAGCACAGGACAGGCCGGCGGACAAGCTTTCTTT 14 TRBV5-1 TRBD1 TRBJ1-1 many
CASSRRLAGAYNEQFF TGCGCCAGCAGCCGCCGACTAGCGGGGGCCTACAATGAGCAGTTCTTC 16 TRBV4-1 TRBD2 TRBJ2-1 -
CASSRMHSRGTSNTEAFF TGCGCCAGCAGCCGTATGCATTCCCGCGGGACATCGAACACTGAAGCTTTCTTT 18 TRBV4-3 - TRBJ1-1 few
CASRHLGQGVGSGNTIYF TGTGCCAGCAGACATCTTGGGCAGGGTGTCGGTTCTGGAAACACCATATATTTT 18 TRBV12-3/TRBV12-4 - TRBJ1-3 many
CASSLVGLAGDNEQFF TGTGCCAGCAGCTTAGTCGGACTAGCGGGTGATAATGAGCAGTTCTTC 16 TRBV7-2 TRBD2 TRBJ2-1 -
CASSYQVSIGGGYTF TGTGCCAGCAGTTACCAAGTCAGTATAGGGGGAGGCTACACCTTC 15 TRBV6-5 - TRBJ1-2 many
CASSHGAESYNEQFF TGTGCCAGCAGCCACGGGGCGGAATCCTACAATGAGCAGTTCTTC 15 TRBV6-2/TRBV6-3 - TRBJ2-1 many
CSASDRWGVNTEAFF TGCAGTGCAAGCGACAGGTGGGGGGTGAACACTGAAGCTTTCTTT 15 TRBV20-1 - TRBJ1-1 few
CATSGVGQGMNTEAFF TGTGCCACCAGTGGCGTCGGACAGGGGATGAACACTGAAGCTTTCTTT 16 TRBV24-1 TRBD1 TRBJ1-1 many
CASSLLADGRETQYF TGTGCCAGCAGCTTACTGGCTGACGGGAGGGAGACCCAGTACTTC 15 TRBV11-1 TRBD2 TRBJ2-5 few
CASTGGGNSYEQYF TGTGCCAGCACCGGGGGAGGTAATAGCTACGAGCAGTACTTC 14 TRBV9 - TRBJ2-7 many
CSVVTNYGYTF TGCAGCGTTGTGACTAACTATGGCTACACCTTC 11 TRBV29-1 - TRBJ1-2 many
CASSLSHGRGLYEQYF TGTGCCAGCAGCTTATCCCACGGTAGGGGCCTCTACGAGCAGTACTTC 16 TRBV7-3 - TRBJ2-7 many
CSASFRGGYTF TGCAGTGCTAGTTTCAGGGGTGGCTACACCTTC 11 TRBV20-1 - TRBJ1-2 many
CSAPNRLARSYNEQFF TGCAGTGCCCCAAACCGACTAGCACGCTCCTACAATGAGCAGTTCTTC 16 TRBV20-1 TRBD2 TRBJ2-1 many
CASSLHARMGEQFF TGTGCCAGCAGTTTACATGCCAGGATGGGTGAGCAGTTCTTC 14 TRBV12-3/TRBV12-4 - TRBJ2-1 many
CASSKAVRAGEQYF TGCGCCAGCAGCAAGGCGGTCCGGGCAGGCGAGCAGTACTTC 14 TRBV5-1 - TRBJ2-7 many
CASTQGMGDTYGYTF TGTGCCAGCACACAGGGCATGGGGGATACCTATGGCTACACCTTC 15 TRBV2 - TRBJ1-2 many
CSARSPRDTTYEQYF TGCAGTGCTAGATCCCCACGGGACACTACCTACGAGCAGTACTTC 15 TRBV20-1 - TRBJ2-7 many
CAWSVLTTDTQYF TGTGCCTGGAGTGTACTCACCACAGATACGCAGTATTTT 13 TRBV30 - TRBJ2-3 many
CASSGSLTYEQYF TGTGCCAGCAGCGGAAGCCTTACCTACGAGCAGTACTTC 13 TRBV12-3/TRBV12-4 - TRBJ2-7 medium-sized
CATSHGQGASYEQYF TGTGCCACCAGTCACGGGCAGGGGGCTTCCTACGAGCAGTACTTC 15 TRBV24-1 TRBD1 TRBJ2-7 -
CASSKARKRGGTDTQYF TGTGCCAGCAGCAAAGCGAGAAAGCGGGGAGGCACAGATACGCAGTATTTT 17 TRBV21-1 - TRBJ2-3 -
CASSLMGVSNQPQHF TGCGCCAGCAGCTTGATGGGGGTTAGCAATCAGCCCCAGCATTTT 15 TRBV5-1 - TRBJ1-5 many
CASSWGQGSYDAFF TGTGCCAGCAGCTGGGGACAGGGATCATACGACGCTTTCTTT 14 TRBV5-6 TRBD1 TRBJ1-1 many
CASSQTLRGTADTQYF TGTGCCAGCAGCCAAACCTTGCGGGGGACGGCAGATACGCAGTATTTT 16 TRBV3-1 TRBD2 TRBJ2-3 few
CASSLGAGYTF TGTGCCAGCAGCTTAGGCGCTGGCTACACCTTC 11 TRBV11-2 - TRBJ1-2 many
CASSQTADGREQYF TGCGCCAGCAGCCAGACTGCGGACGGCCGGGAGCAGTACTTC 14 TRBV5-1 - TRBJ2-7 many
CASSLGPAAGNTIYF TGTGCCAGCAGCTTAGGGCCGGCGGCCGGAAACACCATATATTTT 15 TRBV7-3 - TRBJ1-3 many
CASGSRRQETQYF TGTGCCAGCGGCTCCCGGCGGCAAGAGACCCAGTACTTC 13 TRBV5-6 - TRBJ2-5 once
CASSLEVWGTEAFF TGCGCCAGCAGCTTGGAGGTGTGGGGCACTGAAGCTTTCTTT 14 TRBV5-1 - TRBJ1-1 many
CSVGASNYGYTF TGCAGCGTTGGTGCCAGTAACTATGGCTACACCTTC 12 TRBV29-1 - TRBJ1-2 many
CASSTRDRVYEQYF TGTGCCAGTAGTACCCGGGACAGGGTTTACGAGCAGTACTTC 14 TRBV19 TRBD1 TRBJ2-7 many
CASTAKDTDTQYF TGCGCCAGCACCGCGAAAGACACGGATACGCAGTATTTT 13 TRBV5-1 - TRBJ2-3 many
CSASPGQQSYNEQFF TGCAGTGCTAGTCCGGGACAGCAATCCTACAATGAGCAGTTCTTC 15 TRBV20-1 TRBD1 TRBJ2-1 many
CASSPTGFPNTEAFF TGTGCCAGCAGCCCTACAGGTTTCCCGAACACTGAAGCTTTCTTT 15 TRBV7-3 - TRBJ1-1 many
CASSPGANEQFF TGTGCCAGCTCACCAGGGGCCAATGAGCAGTTCTTC 12 TRBV18 - TRBJ2-1 few
CASSQRGGRETQYF TGTGCCAGCAGCCAACGGGGGGGTCGTGAGACCCAGTACTTC 14 TRBV14 TRBD2 TRBJ2-5 few
CASSVAGAASTDTQYF TGTGCCAGCAGCGTAGCCGGGGCCGCTTCCACAGATACGCAGTATTTT 16 TRBV9 - TRBJ2-3 many
CASSYSGSGANVLTF TGTGCCAGCAGTTACTCAGGGTCTGGGGCCAACGTCCTGACTTTC 15 TRBV6-5 - TRBJ2-6 many
CASSEGLRTDTQYF TGTGCCAGCAGTGAAGGGCTGAGGACAGATACGCAGTATTTT 14 TRBV2 - TRBJ2-3 many
CASSPPYREKLFF TGTGCCAGCTCACCACCGTATCGTGAAAAACTGTTTTTT 13 TRBV18 - TRBJ1-4 many
CASSVATDTGELFF TGTGCCAGCAGCGTAGCTACCGACACCGGGGAGCTGTTTTTT 14 TRBV9 - TRBJ2-2 -
CASSTAGGGGYTF TGTGCCAGCAGCACTGCAGGGGGCGGTGGCTACACCTTC 13 TRBV7-3 TRBD1 TRBJ1-2 many
CASSQSDSSNYGYTF TGTGCCAGCAGCCAATCAGACAGTTCTAACTATGGCTACACCTTC 15 TRBV4-2 - TRBJ1-2 many
CSASGTSYGYTF TGCAGTGCTTCCGGGACAAGCTATGGCTACACCTTC 12 TRBV20-1 - TRBJ1-2 many